The 29 T cell receptor beta chains listed next were all sequenced from one sample in a study of identical twins. TCRdb called the 5' RACE reads again in MiXCR, with one record for every CDR3 protein. The sample lists about 570,000 distinct CDR3 sequences; 9.6% were seen once. These data also formed part of another study, on yellow fever vaccine responses in identical twins.

Material for sequencing was PBMCs. The receptors here all came from a woman aged 18 to 35 in good health.

This clonotype was found many times. V gene TRBV27 combines with J gene TRBJ2-7, with 7 bases fitting TRBD2. Germline V gives CDR1 MNHEY, CDR2 SMNVEV (reference sequence). CDR3 length equals 15 residues. The J segment lost 0 bases and the V segment lost 5 bases, leaving 7 bases of the junction unmatched. This CDR3 is CASSLGPGGSYEQYF. As DNA, the CDR3 is TGTGCCAGCAGTCTTGGGCCGGGAGGCTCCTACGAGCAGTACTTC.

This clonotype turned up a few times. The chain couples TRBV5-1 to TRBJ2-7; D remains unclear. Germline CDR1 reads SGHRS; CDR2 reads YFSETQ. CDR3 length: 16 amino acids. Trimming shortened V by 0 bases and J by 4 bases, and 17 bases separated the two germline ends. This CDR3 reads CASSLGIGVARYEQYF. CDR3 DNA sequence: TGCGCCAGCAGCTTGGGAATCGGCGTGGCTCGGTACGAGCAGTACTTC.

This clonotype has just a few counts. The chain is built from TRBV20-1 and TRBJ2-7; D is perhaps TRBD2 (7 bases). CDR1 is DFQATT and CDR2 is SNEGSKA in the germline V gene (reference sequence). Between the trimmed V and J ends, which lost 5 bases and 6 bases, there was a span of 23 bases. There are 15 residues in the CDR3. CDR3 amino acids: CSAQPPGGHWSEQYF. The CDR3 DNA reads TGCAGTGCTCAGCCTCCCGGGGGGCACTGGAGCGAGCAGTACTTC.

The gene calls are TRBV5-1 and TRBJ2-5; D is unresolved. The CDR3 totals 15 residues. Trimming took off 1 base at V and 4 bases at J, with 14 bases between the two ends. Per the germline V gene, CDR1 is SGHRS and CDR2 is YFSETQ. CDR3 loop: CASSLSKGLIETQYF. In DNA form, the CDR3 reads TGCGCCAGCAGCTTGTCCAAAGGATTGATAGAGACCCAGTACTTC.

This clonotype was found a few times. This chain joins TRBV11-2 and TRBJ2-2; 10 bases line up with TRBD2. V was pared by 1 base and J by 6 bases, with 5 bases of the junction left unmatched. The germline CDR1 and CDR2 sequences are SGHAT and FQNNGV. The length of the CDR3 is 16 residues. DNA of the CDR3: TGTGCCAGCAGCTTAGGTAGCGGGAGGTTCTCCGGGGAGCTGTTTTTT. It specifies CASSLGSGRFSGELFF.

V usage is TRBV24-1 and J usage is TRBJ2-3, with 12 bases that match TRBD1. The CDR3 is made up of 20 amino acids. Germline V gene lookup returns CDR1 KGHDR and CDR2 SFDVKD. Trimming removed 3 bases from V and 2 bases from J; junction bases left unmatched: 14. The DNA of the CDR3 is TGTGCCACCAGTGATGGGACAGGGGGCCTACTAGCGGGATACACAGATACGCAGTATTTT. Translating gives CATSDGTGGLLAGYTDTQYF.

This clonotype has at least ten counts. The J gene is TRBJ2-1, the V gene TRBV5-1; D gene unclear. Germline V gene sequence: CDR1 SGHRS, CDR2 YFSETQ. Trimming took 4 bases from V and 6 from J, leaving 14 bases between them. The CDR3 has 14 amino acids. This CDR3 reads CASSTRGELNEQFF. In DNA, the CDR3 is TGCGCCAGCAGCACACGCGGCGAGCTCAATGAGCAGTTCTTC.

This clonotype has a handful of counts. The chain uses TRBV11-1 and TRBJ2-1; 15 bases are shared with TRBD2. Looked up from germline, CDR1 is SGHAT and CDR2 is FQDESV (reference sequence). V shed 5 bases, J shed 0 bases, and the junction held 11 bases outside the gene matches. The CDR3 has 20 residues. DNA of the CDR3: TGTGCCAGCAGCCGAATCGGGACTAGCGGGGGGCTCAGCTCCTACAATGAGCAGTTCTTC. Protein sequence: CASSRIGTSGGLSSYNEQFF.

Ten or more counts support this clonotype. The CDR3 loop is CASTRPGRINYGYTF. The CDR3 DNA sequence: TGTGCCAGCACCCGCCCGGGACGGATTAACTATGGCTACACCTTC. The chain links TRBV2 to TRBJ1-2; D is possibly TRBD1 (5 bases). CDR1 and CDR2 from the germline V gene are SNHLY and FYNNEI. The CDR3 length is 15 residues. With 7 bases removed from V and 1 base from J, the gap between germline ends came to 16 bases. Together with reference TRBV2 and TRBJ1-2, the CDR3 gives the full variable domain: EPEVTQTPSHQVTQMGQEVILRCVPISNHLYFYWYRQILGQKVEFLVSFYNNEISEKSEIFDDQFSVERPDGSNFTLKIRSTKLEDSAMYFCASTRPGRINYGYTFGSGTRLTVV.

This clonotype was detected ten times or more. The chain carries TRBV4-1 and TRBJ2-7, with 9 bases identical to TRBD1. Germline values: CDR1 MGHRA, CDR2 YSYEKL. This CDR3 contains 15 residues. The trim removed 1 base at V and 3 bases at J, leaving 4 bases unmatched. The CDR3 DNA is TGCGCCAGCAGCCAAGTATTGGGACAGGGCTACGAGCAGTACTTC. Amino acid sequence: CASSQVLGQGYEQYF.

The count of this clonotype is one. V and J are TRBV29-1 and TRBJ1-1; possibly TRBD1 for D (5 bases). Trimming took 3 bases from V and 2 from J, leaving 10 bases between them. The CDR3 has 13 amino acids. Looked up from germline, CDR1 is SQVTM and CDR2 is ANQGSEA. The CDR3 DNA follows: TGCAGCGTTGATTCTCGGACAAACACTGAAGCTTTCTTT. This gives the protein CSVDSRTNTEAFF.

Many counts were recorded for this clonotype. V and J are TRBV3-1 and TRBJ2-3, with D uncertain. Germline lookup yields CDR1 LGHDT and CDR2 YNNKEL (reference sequence). Trimming cost V 7 bases and J 6 bases, with 14 bases left between them. The CDR3 covers 13 residues. The CDR3 bases are TGTGCCAGCAACCTGGTGGGAAGGGATACGCAGTATTTT. Protein: CASNLVGRDTQYF.

In its sample, this clonotype was seen many times. The chain is built from TRBV29-1 and TRBJ2-3; D ambiguous. The germline CDR1 and CDR2 sequences are SQVTM and ANQGSEA. This CDR3 has 11 amino acids. Trimming pared 6 bases from V and 11 bases from J, leaving 15 bases between. The chain's CDR3 is CSVRPQDGQYF. CDR3 nucleotide sequence: TGCAGCGTAAGGCCCCAAGATGGGCAGTATTTT.

The rearrangement links TRBV9 to TRBJ1-2; D perhaps matches TRBD1 (6 bases). This CDR3 comprises 13 residues. The V gene lost 8 bases and the J gene lost 5 bases, with 16 bases spanning the gap. Germline CDR1 is SGDLS and CDR2 is YYNGEE. The CDR3 region is CASKGQGRYGYTF. The CDR3 nucleotides are TGTGCCAGTAAGGGGCAGGGGCGGTATGGCTACACCTTC.

This clonotype was found many times. The J gene is TRBJ1-2, the V gene TRBV5-1; D is unresolved. The V gene lost 4 bases and the J gene lost 3 bases, with 10 bases spanning the gap. Germline V gene lookup returns CDR1 SGHRS and CDR2 YFSETQ. CDR3 length: 13 residues. The CDR3 region has the DNA TGCGCCAGCAGCCCGGACGGTTACTATGGCTACACCTTC. It translates to CASSPDGYYGYTF.

This clonotype was seen at least ten times. The genes are TRBV5-6 and TRBJ2-3; TRBD1 might be the D (6 bases). This CDR3 has 15 amino acids. Between the trimmed V and J ends, which lost 0 bases and 2 bases, there was a span of 10 bases. From germline, CDR1 is SGHDT and CDR2 YYEEEE. CDR3 sequence (DNA): TGTGCCAGCAGCTTGGGAACAGGGCACACAGATACGCAGTATTTT. It specifies CASSLGTGHTDTQYF.

The genes are TRBV29-1 and TRBJ1-2; D is ambiguous. The germline V gene has CDR1 SQVTM and CDR2 ANQGSEA. Between the trimmed V and J ends, which lost 6 bases and 4 bases, there was a span of 15 bases. The CDR3 runs to 13 residues. This chain's CDR3 is CSVSLAASYGYTF. CDR3 DNA: TGCAGCGTCTCACTGGCCGCTTCCTATGGCTACACCTTC.

This clonotype was observed a handful of times. The DNA for the CDR3 is TGTGCCATCAGTGAGTCACGATCTAGCACAGATACGCAGTATTTT. Encoded protein: CAISESRSSTDTQYF. The rearrangement uses TRBV10-3 and TRBJ2-3; D uncertain. V lost 0 bases, J lost 0 bases, and 7 bases lay in between. This CDR3 spans 15 amino acids. The germline V gene encodes CDR1 ENHRY and CDR2 SYGVKD.

In this sample, this clonotype turned up a few times. The chain has TRBV3-1 and TRBJ2-1; D is undetermined. V dropped 4 bases and J dropped 0 bases, with 10 bases sitting between them. The germline gives CDR1 LGHDT, CDR2 YNNKEL (reference sequence). The length of the CDR3 is 15 residues. CDR3 in amino acids: CASSPDISSYNEQFF. DNA for the CDR3: TGTGCCAGCAGCCCCGACATCAGCTCCTACAATGAGCAGTTCTTC.

This clonotype was recorded a few times. The chain links TRBV15 to TRBJ2-7, with 8 positions matching TRBD1. The germline V gene has CDR1 LNHNV and CDR2 YYDKDF (reference sequence). This CDR3 has 16 residues. V was pared by 2 bases and J by 4 bases, with 10 bases of the junction left unmatched. In nucleotides, the CDR3 is TGTGCCACCAGCAGACCCGGACAGGGCCTGGGGTACGAGCAGTACTTC. Translating it yields CATSRPGQGLGYEQYF.

This chain connects TRBV6-5 to TRBJ2-3; TRBD1 might be the D (5 bases). The CDR3 sequence is 16 residues long. Germline V gene data show CDR1 as MNHEY and CDR2 as SVGAGI. The V gene lost 0 bases and the J gene lost 4 bases, with 14 bases spanning the gap. The CDR3 loop is CASSYSRQGPPDTQYF. DNA of the CDR3: TGTGCCAGCAGTTACTCTCGGCAGGGCCCCCCAGATACGCAGTATTTT.

This clonotype was seen more than once but under ten times. The J gene is TRBJ2-5, the V gene TRBV7-2, with TRBD2 matching over 8 bases. V lost 1 base to trimming and J lost 8 bases; unmatched junction nucleotides: 3. Germline CDR1 is SGHTA and CDR2 is FQGNSA. The CDR3 is 13 residues long. The CDR3 is CASSLELAVTQYF. In nucleotides, the CDR3 is TGTGCCAGCAGCTTAGAACTAGCGGTCACCCAGTACTTC.

This clonotype was observed many times. The V and J genes are TRBV10-3 and TRBJ1-1; D remains ambiguous. The CDR3 runs to 13 residues. Germline assignment: CDR1 ENHRY and CDR2 SYGVKD. The CDR3 DNA sequence: TGTGCGGTTGTCAAAACGGAGAACACTGAAGCTTTCTTT. This codes for CAVVKTENTEAFF.

This clonotype was seen a handful of times. The gene calls are TRBV7-8 and TRBJ1-3; D not resolved. Trimming removed 6 bases at V and 0 bases at J, with 9 bases between. CDR1 SGHVS and CDR2 FQNEAQ come from the germline V gene. The CDR3 consists of 14 residues. The CDR3 sequence is CASSVSVSGNTIYF. For the CDR3, the DNA is TGTGCCAGCAGTGTCAGCGTCTCTGGAAACACCATATATTTT.

This clonotype was observed many times. V usage is TRBV29-1 and J usage is TRBJ2-2; no clear D gene. V was trimmed by 4 bases and J by 4 bases, leaving 13 bases between them. Germline V gives CDR1 SQVTM, CDR2 ANQGSEA. CDR3 length: 14 amino acids. The CDR3 spells CSVAVASLTGELFF. CDR3 bases: TGCAGCGTTGCGGTGGCATCGCTCACCGGGGAGCTGTTTTTT.

A few counts support this clonotype. The V gene is TRBV29-1, the J gene TRBJ2-1; 15 bases line up with TRBD2. The CDR3 extends over 17 amino acids. CDR1 and CDR2 from the germline V gene are SQVTM and ANQGSEA. V lost 7 bases, J lost 1 base, and 8 bases stayed unmatched. CDR3 amino acids: CSATPGTSGGSYNEQFF. In nucleotides, the CDR3 is TGCAGCGCCACTCCCGGGACTAGCGGGGGGTCCTACAATGAGCAGTTCTTC.

This clonotype showed up many times. V usage is TRBV6-2 or TRBV6-3 and J usage is TRBJ2-2; D is undetermined. Trimming pared 8 bases from V and 2 bases from J, leaving 6 bases between. This CDR3 has 12 residues. Germline V gene data show CDR1 as MNHEY and CDR2 as SVGEGT. The CDR3 is CASGRNTGELFF. Here the CDR3 DNA reads TGTGCCAGCGGTAGAAACACCGGGGAGCTGTTTTTT.

This clonotype has a count of ten or more. The rearrangement links TRBV6-1 to TRBJ2-2; D is undetermined. Germline V gene sequence: CDR1 MNHNS, CDR2 SASEGT. The V end was cut by 6 bases, the J end by 1 base, with 9 bases between. This CDR3 is built from 14 residues. The CDR3 DNA is TGTGCCAGCAGGGTATACAGGAACACCGGGGAGCTGTTTTTT. It codes for CASRVYRNTGELFF.

The sample holds a few counts of this clonotype. The chain carries TRBV6-2 or TRBV6-3 and TRBJ1-2; TRBD1 might be the D (6 bases). The germline V gene encodes CDR1 MNHEY and CDR2 SVGEGT. Trimming stripped 0 bases from V and 4 bases from J, with 12 bases between. The CDR3 has 15 amino acids. CDR3 coding DNA: TGTGCCAGCAGTTACTCAGGGCAGGGGACCTATGGCTACACCTTC. Its translation: CASSYSGQGTYGYTF.